This T cell receptor beta chain was obtained from a study of T cells expressing NK-cell markers. The overall study: Investigators obtained TCR beta repertoires from sorted CD3+CD56+NKG2C+, CD3+CD56+NKG2C- and CD3+CD56-NKG2C+ T cells. General observations from the study: Expanded NKG2C+ T cell clones were not confirmed as HCMV-specific. The CD3+CD56-NKG2C+ fraction was also led by these clonotypes in a few donors.

CDR3 length equals 15 residues. Germline lookup yields CDR1 SQVTM and CDR2 ANQGSEA. Regarding this clonotype: As yet, its antigen is unknown.

TCRdb reanalyzed the 5' RACE reads and collapses them to one entry per CDR3 protein, without DNA. The sample table includes some 440,000 distinct CDR3 sequences. This chain links TRBV29-1 with TRBJ2-2; TCRdb reports TRBD1, a call that lacks DNA to check it against. Sequences were obtained from blood T cells: a sorted CD56 or NKG2C T cell subset, CD4+ or CD8+ T cells, or bulk PBMC T cells (not recorded which). The receptor's source is a woman aged 45 to 65 in good health. CDR3: CSVEVPGENTGELFF.